What follows is one T cell receptor (beta chain) and its context. The junction departs from germline at one end; a sequencing error may be responsible. This entry is derived from a study of tumor-infiltrating lymphocytes in primary liver carcinoma. Blood RNA came from unsorted whole blood; germline DNA was also extracted. Germline V gene sequence: CDR1 SGHAT, CDR2 FQNNGV. The CDR3 extends over 15 amino acids. Total RNA (approximately 0.5 ug) served as template for TCR beta cDNA synthesis primed by a constant-region primer. TCR beta libraries came from three nested multiplex PCR rounds using slightly modified ARM-PCR. It was with TRBV1-TRBV30 forward primers and a C-beta reverse primer that the first two PCR rounds were run, at approximately 10 cycles each. TCRdb redid the calling of the multiplex PCR reads with MiXCR, one entry per CDR3 protein. This table has about 330,000 distinct CDR3 sequences, 65% appearing once.

The gene calls are TRBV11-2 and TRBJ2-7; D may be TRBD1 (7 bases). The TCR was taken from a middle-aged man with primary liver carcinoma and hepatitis B virus infection. Sequenced input: peripheral blood. CDR3 protein: CTSTLGGPGAYEQYF. As DNA, the CDR3 is TGTACCAGCACCTTAGGGGGCCCGGGGGCCTACGAGCAGTACTTC.